One and the same sample provided the 17 T cell receptor beta chains below, sequenced in a study of regulatory T cells in long-lasting Graves disease. Researchers made TCR beta libraries by using iRepertoire HTBI primers and running Arm-PCR on CDR3 regions. In TCRdb, the multiplex PCR reads were re-called with MiXCR into one record per CDR3 protein. The data show some 500,000 distinct CDR3 sequences, approximately 12% seen once. Time point meaning: newly diagnosed GD, antithyroid drugs for less than 3 months. There was RNA extracted from PBMCs, and the TCR library was made from it. The same sample was also used in a study of T cells in Graves' hyperthyroidism and ophthalmopathy.

Sequencing used peripheral blood mononuclear cells (PBMCs), obtained at new diagnosis, from a patient treated with antithyroid drugs. The receptors here all came from a young man with Graves disease.

The V call is TRBV18, the J call TRBJ2-2, with D maybe TRBD2 (6 bases). This CDR3 has 16 residues. Germline CDR1 is KGHSH and CDR2 is LQKENI. Deletions cut 3 bases from V and 0 bases from J, with 11 bases between. The CDR3 region is CASSPFGLSNTGELFF. In DNA, the CDR3 is TGTGCCAGCTCACCTTTTGGACTATCGAACACCGGGGAGCTGTTTTTT.

This clonotype has at least ten counts. The rearrangement joins TRBV5-1 to TRBJ2-5; D uncertain. Trimming shortened V by 4 bases and J by 4 bases, and 8 bases separated the two germline ends. CDR1 is SGHRS and CDR2 is YFSETQ in the germline V gene. The CDR3 is 12 amino acids. The CDR3: CASSTEGETQYF. CDR3 nucleotide sequence: TGCGCCAGCAGCACCGAAGGAGAGACCCAGTACTTC.

This clonotype was seen at least ten times. The rearrangement uses TRBV29-1 and TRBJ2-7; 7 bases map to TRBD2. This CDR3 region has 17 residues. Germline V CDR1 and CDR2: SQVTM, ANQGSEA. Trimming removed 6 bases from V and 1 base from J; junction bases left unmatched: 18. The CDR3 region is CSVGGTRDGTLSYEQYF. DNA for the CDR3: TGCAGCGTGGGGGGGACCCGAGACGGAACACTTTCCTACGAGCAGTACTTC.

There are many counts of this clonotype. The V and J genes are TRBV5-6 and TRBJ2-2; D gene uncertain. The ends were cut back, 3 bases at V and 6 bases at J, with 9 bases in the middle. CDR1 and CDR2 (germline): SGHDT, YYEEEE. There are 13 residues in the CDR3. This chain's CDR3 is CASSWGSAGELFF. The DNA of the CDR3 is TGTGCCAGCAGCTGGGGATCCGCCGGGGAGCTGTTTTTT.

The sample holds a few counts of this clonotype. The J gene is TRBJ2-6, the V gene TRBV9; 7 nucleotides line up with TRBD1. Germline V gene data show CDR1 as SGDLS and CDR2 as YYNGEE. V gave up 3 bases and J gave up 2 bases; unmatched junction bases: 5. The CDR3 is 16 amino acids. CDR3: CASSAEGAAGANVLTF. The CDR3 DNA is TGTGCCAGCAGCGCAGAGGGGGCAGCTGGGGCCAACGTCCTGACTTTC.

The table lists this clonotype with many counts. The V call is TRBV14, the J call TRBJ2-1, with 9 bases lining up with TRBD2. J lost 9 bases, V lost 0 bases, and 9 bases had no gene match. The germline gives CDR1 SGHDN, CDR2 FVKESK. CDR3 length: 16 amino acids. The CDR3 reads CASSQEASGRSVEQFF. Here the CDR3 DNA reads TGTGCCAGCAGCCAAGAGGCCAGCGGGAGGAGTGTTGAGCAGTTCTTC.

This clonotype was seen many times. The genes are TRBV7-9 and TRBJ2-1, with D perhaps matching TRBD2 (6 bases). There are 16 residues in the CDR3. V was pared by 5 bases and J by 3 bases, with 17 bases between. Germline CDR1 reads SEHNR; CDR2 reads FQNEAQ (reference sequence). CDR3 residues: CASSPSVGGRYNEQFF. CDR3 in DNA: TGTGCCAGCAGCCCTTCCGTGGGAGGACGCTACAATGAGCAGTTCTTC.

V and J are TRBV5-4 and TRBJ2-1, with 8 nucleotides matching TRBD1. The V and J ends lost 2 bases and 12 bases, in that order; junction bases with no gene match: 10. Germline lookup yields CDR1 SGHNT and CDR2 YYREEE (reference sequence). The CDR3 is 14 amino acids. The CDR3 loop reads CASSFGTGPEGQFF. CDR3 coding DNA: TGTGCCAGCAGCTTTGGGACAGGACCCGAGGGGCAGTTCTTC.

The table lists this clonotype with many counts. This chain joins TRBV28 and TRBJ2-7; D unresolved. Germline assignment: CDR1 MDHEN and CDR2 SYDVKM. V gave up 1 base and J gave up 2 bases, with 9 bases separating them. The CDR3 sequence is 14 residues long. CDR3 loop: CASSLLSKAYEQYF. CDR3 DNA sequence: TGTGCCAGCAGTTTATTGTCAAAAGCCTACGAGCAGTACTTC.

This clonotype was counted ten times or more. V and J are TRBV2 and TRBJ2-6, with D maybe TRBD2 (5 bases). The CDR3 contains 15 residues. Germline CDR1 SNHLY, CDR2 FYNNEI. The germline V and J ends were trimmed by 8 bases and 3 bases, with 14 bases remaining between them. CDR3 nucleotides: TGTGCCAGCGGGAGTGGGTTTGGTGGGGCCAACGTCCTGACTTTC. Translated: CASGSGFGGANVLTF.

The chain is built from TRBV5-5 and TRBJ1-2; no definite D call. In germline, CDR1 is SGHKS, CDR2 YYEKEE (reference sequence). The CDR3 contains 13 residues. V was clipped by 2 bases and J by 3 bases, with 8 bases between them. The CDR3 protein is CASSLPGDYGYTF. Here the CDR3 DNA reads TGTGCCAGCAGCTTACCAGGAGACTATGGCTACACCTTC.

The table lists this clonotype with many counts. The V gene is TRBV5-1, the J gene TRBJ2-7, with D possibly being TRBD1 (6 bases). Trimming stripped 3 bases from V and 2 bases from J, with 15 bases between. This CDR3 is 15 amino acids long. Germline V CDR1 and CDR2: SGHRS, YFSETQ. The CDR3 bases are TGCGCCAGCAGCTGGTCCGGGACACCAACCTACGAGCAGTACTTC. It yields the protein CASSWSGTPTYEQYF.

A few counts support this clonotype. The chain combines TRBV19 with TRBJ2-3; tentative D call: TRBD1 (5 bases). Trimming left V 2 bases short and J 10 bases short, with 13 bases between. The CDR3 contains 13 residues. Per germline, CDR1 LNHDA and CDR2 SQIVND (reference sequence). The CDR3 loop reads CASSIQGGRSQYF. The CDR3 nucleotides are TGTGCCAGTAGTATACAGGGCGGTAGATCGCAGTATTTT.

With respect to this clonotype: A read error may be the cause here, since a much bigger clone is one base away. The V and J genes are TRBV19 and TRBJ2-1; perhaps TRBD1 as D (6 bases). The tail of the sequence fits TRBJ2-7 better, so the J call may be wrong. Germline loops: CDR1 LNHDA, CDR2 SQIVND (reference sequence). This CDR3 comprises 11 residues. CDR3 region: CASVGAREQYF. CDR3 coding DNA: TGTGCCAGTGTGGGGGCCCGTGAGCAGTACTTC.

The gene calls are TRBV19 and TRBJ1-3, with 8 nucleotides matching TRBD1. The CDR3 is made up of 18 amino acids. J lost 0 bases, V lost 5 bases, and 12 bases had no gene match. In germline, CDR1 is LNHDA, CDR2 SQIVND (reference sequence). CDR3 sequence: CASSAPGQVGRSGNTIYF. In DNA, the CDR3 is TGTGCCAGTAGTGCTCCGGGACAGGTCGGTCGCTCTGGAAACACCATATATTTT.

This clonotype came up many times. The chain joins TRBV11-1 to TRBJ2-7; tentative D call: TRBD2 (5 bases). Trimming shortened V by 4 bases and J by 6 bases, and 16 bases separated the two germline ends. Germline assignment: CDR1 SGHAT and CDR2 FQDESV (reference sequence). This CDR3 contains 14 residues. This chain's CDR3 is CASSSREQLLEQYF. CDR3 bases: TGTGCCAGCAGCTCCCGGGAACAACTCCTCGAGCAGTACTTC.

This clonotype was found many times. The V call is TRBV30, the J call TRBJ1-2; TRBD1 aligns across 7 bases. Germline CDR1 is GTSNPN and CDR2 is SVGIG (reference sequence). This CDR3 spans 13 amino acids. V dropped 2 bases and J dropped 6; count of bases not matched to a gene: 6. The CDR3 loop is CAWSPHTGDGYTF. For the CDR3, the DNA is TGTGCCTGGAGTCCACATACAGGGGATGGCTACACCTTC.